Listed below are T cell receptor beta chains from one sample, sequenced in a study of T-cell reconstitution after alpha-beta-depleted transplantation in children. One entry per CDR3 protein results from TCRdb running MiXCR on the PCR reads. The sample contains nearly 400,000 distinct CDR3 sequences, around 21% of which appear only once. The sample consisted of PBMCs from the stem cell graft donor, taken from the stem cell graft. These TCRs come from a human donor who donated a stem cell graft to a child with acute myeloid leukemia. The CDR3 runs from the conserved cysteine through the conserved F or W. The D gene is left open where the match is weak. Size values are once, few and many counts, or a class for expanded clones, and some rows have none.

v_gene,j_gene,abundance,d_gene,CDR3nt,CDR3aa
TRBV5-6,TRBJ2-2,few,TRBD1,TGTGCCAGCAGCTCCAGGACAGGGACCCACACCGGGGAGCTGTTTTTT,CASSSRTGTHTGELFF
TRBV12-3/TRBV12-4,TRBJ2-5,many,TRBD2,TGTGCCAGCAGTCCAACCACGGCGGGAGGGGAGACCCAGTACTTC,CASSPTTAGGETQYF
TRBV18,TRBJ1-6,.,.,TGTGCCAGCTCACCGGCGGCAGGGGACTCACCCCTCCACTTT,CASSPAAGDSPLHF
TRBV28,TRBJ1-5,few,.,TGTGCCAGCAGTTTCTACGGGCATAGCAATCAGCCCCAGCATTTT,CASSFYGHSNQPQHF
TRBV7-2,TRBJ2-5,few,.,TGTGCCAGCAGCTCCCGGGCGGGAGAGACCCAGTACTTC,CASSSRAGETQYF
TRBV5-1,TRBJ2-3,.,TRBD2,TGCGCCAGCAGCTTGGTGGGGCGGACTAGCGGGGGCGAGGATACGCAGTATTTT,CASSLVGRTSGGEDTQYF
TRBV4-2,TRBJ2-7,many,TRBD2,TGTGCCAGCAGCCAAGGGACTAGCAGCTACGAGCAGTACTTC,CASSQGTSSYEQYF
TRBV20-1,TRBJ1-1,many,.,TGCAGTGCTATGGTAACGGGGAACACTGAAGCTTTCTTT,CSAMVTGNTEAFF
TRBV12-3/TRBV12-4,TRBJ1-5,.,.,TGTGCCAGCAGTTCTACCCGGGCTAGCAATCAGCCCCAGCATTTT,CASSSTRASNQPQHF
TRBV12-3/TRBV12-4,TRBJ2-7,.,.,TGTGCCAGCAGGTGGGGCGAGGGGGGTTACGAGCAGTACTTC,CASRWGEGGYEQYF
TRBV5-1,TRBJ2-1,.,.,TGCGCCAGCAGCTTGGTCGAGGGTGAGCAGTTCTTC,CASSLVEGEQFF
TRBV7-2,TRBJ2-7,.,.,TGTGCCAGCAGCTTAGATGGGGGAGGCCGCGCCTACGAGCAGTACTTC,CASSLDGGGRAYEQYF
TRBV5-1,TRBJ2-3,few,.,TGCGCCAGCAATAGGGACCGGGGGGATACGCAGTATTTT,CASNRDRGDTQYF
TRBV7-2,TRBJ1-4,few,TRBD1,TGTGCCAGCAGCTGGACAGGACGGGTCAATGAAAAACTGTTTTTT,CASSWTGRVNEKLFF
TRBV12-3/TRBV12-4,TRBJ2-7,.,.,TGTGCCAGCAGTTTAACCGGAAGCCGGCAACCATACGAGCAGTACTTC,CASSLTGSRQPYEQYF
TRBV20-1,TRBJ1-4,.,TRBD1,TGCAGTGCTAGAAACCCACAGGGGGGAGGTGAAAAACTGTTTTTT,CSARNPQGGGEKLFF
TRBV12-3/TRBV12-4,TRBJ1-4,.,.,TGTGCCAGCGGATCGGAGGGAAAACTGTTTTTT,CASGSEGKLFF
TRBV6-2/TRBV6-3,TRBJ2-7,.,.,TGTGCCAGCAGTTACTCGGGCGGTCCCTTCTACGAGCAGTACTTC,CASSYSGGPFYEQYF
TRBV24-1,TRBJ2-1,.,TRBD2,TGTGCCACCAGTGAATCCGGTAGGACTAGCCATGAGCAGTTCTTC,CATSESGRTSHEQFF
TRBV20-1,TRBJ2-2,.,TRBD2,TGCAGTGCTGGGGGGGACCCAGCCACCGGGGAGCTGTTTTTT,CSAGGDPATGELFF
TRBV7-9,TRBJ2-1,few,TRBD2,TGTGCCAGCAGCCTAGCGGGAGCGCGACCTTACAATGAGCAGTTCTTC,CASSLAGARPYNEQFF
TRBV10-3,TRBJ2-7,once,.,TGTGCCATCAGTGAGTTCGTGGAGGACGAGCAGTACTTC,CAISEFVEDEQYF
TRBV29-1,TRBJ2-7,many,TRBD2,TGCAGCGTTGAAACTAGCGGGAGCCCACGAAACTACGAGCAGTACTTC,CSVETSGSPRNYEQYF
TRBV7-2,TRBJ2-2,few,TRBD1,TGTGCCAGCAGCTCCTTACAGGGGAACGGGGAGCTGTTTTTT,CASSSLQGNGELFF
TRBV5-1,TRBJ2-1,.,TRBD1,TGCGCCAGCATCTCCCAGGGGGCGGGTGAGCAGTTCTTC,CASISQGAGEQFF
TRBV29-1,TRBJ2-1,many,.,TGCAGCGTTGGGTCCAATGAGCAGTTCTTC,CSVGSNEQFF
TRBV4-3,TRBJ1-1,.,.,TGCGCCAGCAGCCAAGACAGGGTCGCTGAAGCTTTCTTT,CASSQDRVAEAFF
TRBV5-1,TRBJ1-1,.,.,TGCGCCAGCCGTTACCTAGACAATGAAGCTTTCTTT,CASRYLDNEAFF
TRBV11-2,TRBJ2-7,once,.,TGTGCCAGCAGCTTTAAAACCGGGACCAACTACGAGCAGTACTTC,CASSFKTGTNYEQYF
TRBV20-1,TRBJ2-6,.,.,TGCAGTGCTCGTCCGGGGCACTCTGGGGCCAACGTCCTGACTTTC,CSARPGHSGANVLTF
TRBV20-1,TRBJ2-5,.,.,TGCAGTCTGACCGATACGATGACTGGGCAAGAGACCCAGTACTTC,CSLTDTMTGQETQYF
TRBV2,TRBJ2-1,.,.,TGTGCCAGCAGTGAACGTCGGACAGTAACCTACAATGAGCAGTTCTTC,CASSERRTVTYNEQFF
TRBV10-3,TRBJ2-3,many,.,TGTGCCATCAGTGGTACAGTGGTTACGCAGTATTTT,CAISGTVVTQYF
TRBV24-1,TRBJ2-3,.,.,TGTGCCACCAGTGATCTTTTTAATGGAGATACGCAGTATTTT,CATSDLFNGDTQYF
TRBV10-3,TRBJ1-4,.,.,TGTACTCCTTTCGGGATTCCCTGCTTGGATGAAAAACTGTTTTTT,CTPFGIPCLDEKLFF
TRBV5-1,TRBJ2-1,.,TRBD2,TGCGCCAGCAGCTTGAGGGGGGGACTAGCGGGAGCCTACAATGAGCAGTTCTTC,CASSLRGGLAGAYNEQFF
TRBV6-5,TRBJ2-7,many,TRBD1,TGTGCCAGCAGTTACGGTCTCGGACAGGGAGGTTCCTACGAGCAGTACTTC,CASSYGLGQGGSYEQYF
TRBV27,TRBJ2-3,few,.,TGTGCCAGTAAACACCAGGCAGGAAGCACAGATACGCAGTATTTT,CASKHQAGSTDTQYF
TRBV6-2/TRBV6-3,TRBJ2-5,few,.,TGTGCCAGCAGTTACTCATCGGGGAACGGAGAGACCCAGTACTTC,CASSYSSGNGETQYF
TRBV20-1,TRBJ1-4,.,.,TGCAGTGCCCCTCTTGAAAAACTGTTTTTT,CSAPLEKLFF
TRBV6-4,TRBJ2-3,many,TRBD2,TGTGCCAGCAGTGAGCGGGAGTATTCAAATACGCAGTATTTT,CASSEREYSNTQYF
TRBV29-1,TRBJ2-5,.,.,TGCAGCGTTCGACAGGAGACCCAGTACTTC,CSVRQETQYF
TRBV27,TRBJ2-7,many,TRBD1,TGTGCCAGCAGTTTAACCCCCGGGGACAGGGGGCCGGGTGAGCAGTACTTC,CASSLTPGDRGPGEQYF
TRBV12-3/TRBV12-4,TRBJ2-7,few,.,TGTGCCAGCGGTAAGACTAGTAGTTACGAGCAGTACTTC,CASGKTSSYEQYF
TRBV30,TRBJ2-5,.,TRBD2,TGTGCAGGAGGGGCTAGCGGTCAAGAGACCCAGTACTTC,CAGGASGQETQYF
TRBV12-3/TRBV12-4,TRBJ2-5,few,TRBD2,TGTGCCAGCACCCGAGAACTAGCGGCCCAGGAGACCCAGTACTTC,CASTRELAAQETQYF
TRBV20-1,TRBJ2-1,.,TRBD1,TGCAGTGCTAGAAGGACAGGGCGTAATGAGCAGTTCTTC,CSARRTGRNEQFF
TRBV7-3,TRBJ1-1,.,TRBD1,TGTGCCAGCACCCCGGGACAGGGGGCCTCTGAAGCTTTCTTT,CASTPGQGASEAFF
TRBV20-1,TRBJ2-5,.,.,TGCAGTGTATCCGGAGGGGCTAAGCCAGAGACCCAGTACTTC,CSVSGGAKPETQYF
TRBV20-1,TRBJ2-1,many,TRBD2,TGCAGTGCTATAGCGGGACCAACCTACAATGAGCAGTTCTTC,CSAIAGPTYNEQFF
TRBV20-1,TRBJ2-7,.,TRBD2,TGCAGTGCTAGAACCGGGGGGGCGAGAAGCTCCTACGAGCAGTACTTC,CSARTGGARSSYEQYF
TRBV12-3/TRBV12-4,TRBJ2-3,.,TRBD2,TGTGCCAGCATCCCTAGCGGGAGTGTCACAGATACGCAGTATTTT,CASIPSGSVTDTQYF
TRBV28,TRBJ2-2,.,.,TGTGCCAGCAGTTTCAGCTGGGTCTCATCCGGGGAGCTGTTTTTT,CASSFSWVSSGELFF
TRBV5-1,TRBJ2-5,.,TRBD1,TGCGCCAGCAGCCAACAGGGGGCCGGCGAGACCCAGTACTTC,CASSQQGAGETQYF
TRBV20-1,TRBJ2-2,few,.,TGCAGTGCTAGAAAGCCTAACACCGGGGAGCTGTTTTTT,CSARKPNTGELFF
TRBV12-3/TRBV12-4,TRBJ1-2,few,.,TGTGCCAGCAGTTCGCCCCCACAGGGCGACTATGGCTACACCTTC,CASSSPPQGDYGYTF
TRBV5-1,TRBJ2-1,many,TRBD2,TGCGCCAGCAGACTAGCGGGAGGGAGCTCCTACAATGAGCAGTTCTTC,CASRLAGGSSYNEQFF